A selection of T cell receptor beta chains follows, all from one sample in a study of blood T cell repertoires in COVID-19. Produced via immunoSEQ multiplex PCR; TCRdb's table is partial and in-frame only. This table has some 200,000 clones, approximately 89% appearing once. Input material: peripheral blood. These receptor sequences come from a woman in her thirties or forties with acute or convalescent COVID-19. CDR3s include the opening cysteine and the closing phenylalanine or tryptophan. D genes are given only for firm matches. Not all rows give a size; the values are once, few, many and, for expanded clones, a class.

TRBJ2-5 | - | TRBV3-1/TRBV3-2 | - | CASSQVGGGPETQYF | TGTGCCAGCAGCCAAGTGGGGGGGGGCCCAGAGACCCAGTACTTC
TRBJ2-2 | - | TRBV5-1 | - | CASSWTGGNTGELFF | TGCGCCAGCAGCTGGACCGGGGGAAACACCGGGGAGCTGTTTTTT
TRBJ1-2 | few | TRBV6-2/TRBV6-3 | TRBD1 | CASSPDRGTSGYTF | TGTGCCAGCAGTCCCGACAGGGGAACTTCGGGCTACACCTTC
TRBJ1-6 | - | TRBV9 | - | CASSPNLGTNNSPLHF | TGTGCCAGCAGCCCGAACTTGGGGACAAACAATTCACCCCTCCACTTT
TRBJ2-3 | - | TRBV24-1 | - | CATSDPLGAGGTDTQYF | TGTGCCACCAGTGATCCTCTGGGCGCAGGGGGCACAGATACGCAGTATTTT
TRBJ2-2 | - | TRBV2 | TRBD1 | CASSQDRTTGELFF | TGTGCCAGCAGTCAGGACAGGACCACCGGGGAGCTGTTTTTT
TRBJ2-1 | once | TRBV24-1 | - | CATSAHRGDEQFF | TGTGCCACCAGTGCCCATCGCGGGGATGAGCAGTTCTTC
TRBJ2-5 | once | TRBV24-1 | TRBD1 | CATSDFSGGRRETQYF | TGTGCCACCAGTGATTTTTCAGGGGGCCGAAGAGAGACCCAGTACTTC
TRBJ1-3 | - | TRBV19 | - | CASSTGQPGSGNTIYF | TGTGCCAGTAGTACAGGACAGCCCGGCTCTGGAAACACCATATATTTT
TRBJ2-2 | - | TRBV6-2/TRBV6-3 | TRBD1 | CASSPTGVGGELFF | TGTGCCAGCAGCCCGACAGGGGTTGGGGGGGAGCTGTTTTTT
TRBJ2-1 | - | TRBV19 | TRBD2 | CASSMVHSGSWDEQFF | TGTGCCAGTAGCATGGTGCATAGCGGGTCCTGGGATGAGCAGTTCTTC
TRBJ1-1 | - | TRBV27 | - | CASSFGRDTEAFF | TGTGCCAGCAGTTTTGGCCGGGACACTGAAGCTTTCTTT
TRBJ2-5 | - | TRBV5-5 | TRBD1 | CASSRQTGLQETQYF | TGTGCCAGCAGCCGTCAGACAGGGCTACAAGAGACCCAGTACTTC
TRBJ1-1 | - | TRBV27 | - | CASSPGSPEAFF | TGTGCCAGCAGTCCCGGGTCTCCTGAAGCTTTCTTT
TRBJ2-1 | - | TRBV7-7 | TRBD2 | CASSFDRGGEQFF | TGTGCCAGCAGCTTCGACCGCGGGGGGGAACAGTTCTTC
TRBJ1-3 | - | TRBV19 | - | CATPGTIF | TGTGCCACCCCCGGGACAATCTTT
TRBJ1-1 | - | TRBV4-2 | TRBD1 | CASSQESLGTGGLNTEAFF | TGTGCCAGCAGCCAAGAATCACTCGGGACAGGGGGTTTAAACACTGAAGCTTTCTTT
TRBJ2-2 | - | TRBV7-2 | TRBD2 | CASSLAGLAYNTGELFF | TGTGCCAGCAGCTTAGCGGGACTAGCCTACAACACCGGGGAGCTGTTTTTT
TRBJ1-6 | - | TRBV9 | TRBD1 | CASSVTGDSYNSPLHF | TGTGCCAGCAGCGTTACAGGGGACTCCTATAATTCACCCCTCCACTTT
TRBJ1-5 | once | TRBV7-2 | - | CASGGLGNQPQHF | TGTGCCAGCGGGGGACTGGGAAATCAGCCCCAGCATTTT
TRBJ2-2 | - | TRBV27 | - | CASSLSKVAQVTGELFF | TGTGCCAGCAGTTTATCGAAGGTCGCACAGGTGACCGGGGAGCTGTTTTTT
TRBJ1-2 | - | TRBV6-5 | - | CASNSLTVNGYTF | TGTGCCAGCAATTCCCTGACAGTAAATGGCTACACCTTC
TRBJ1-1 | - | TRBV14 | - | CASSLWPRDTEAFF | TGTGCCAGCAGCCTCTGGCCCAGGGACACTGAAGCTTTCTTT